The 16 T cell receptor beta chains reported below all come from one sample, sequenced in a study of cytomegalovirus exposure and HLA in healthy donors. The method was immunoSEQ multiplex PCR; TCRdb's version includes in-frame clones alone and lacks a portion of them. The repertoire holds roughly 75,000 clones, about 82% seen once, with under 3.5% in the top ten. The source material was PBMCs. The receptors were gathered from a young man in good health and CMV-seronegative.

This clone was seen only once. The chain uses TRBV7-8 and TRBJ2-1, with unresolved D. The germline CDR1 and CDR2 sequences are SGHVS and FQNEAQ. The CDR3 contains 15 residues. Trimming took 5 bases from V and 4 from J, leaving 15 bases between them. The CDR3 nucleotides read TGTGCCAGCAGCCTCCGATTTTCTAGGTACAATGAGCAGTTCTTC. Protein sequence: CASSLRFSRYNEQFF.

This sequence joins TRBV4-3 and TRBJ1-5; D uncertain. CDR1 and CDR2 from the germline V gene are LGHNA and YSLEER. V dropped 0 bases and J dropped 9 bases, with 15 bases sitting between them. The CDR3 is made up of 15 amino acids. The CDR3 DNA is TGCGCCAGCAGCCAAGAGCCCTCGGTAAGAAGGCCCCAGCATTTT. It encodes CASSQEPSVRRPQHF.

This chain connects TRBV6-6 to TRBJ1-2; a weak D match, TRBD1 (5 bases). CDR1 MNHNY and CDR2 SVGAGI come from the germline V gene (reference sequence). This CDR3 comprises 13 residues. V shed 6 bases and J shed 6 bases, with 14 bases lying between them. As DNA, the CDR3 is TGTGCCAGCAGCCCGGGACTCCTCGATGGCTACACCTTC. This sequence encodes CASSPGLLDGYTF.

The gene calls are TRBV6-6 and TRBJ2-5, with D perhaps TRBD2 (7 bases). Between the trimmed V and J ends, which lost 7 bases and 5 bases, there was a span of 14 bases. The CDR3 has 13 residues. The germline V gene encodes CDR1 MNHNY and CDR2 SVGAGI (reference sequence). CDR3 loop: CASKGGGHETQYF. The DNA for the CDR3 is TGTGCCAGCAAGGGGGGGGGCCATGAGACCCAGTACTTC.

This clone was seen more than once but under ten times. The genes are TRBV6-1 and TRBJ2-7, with D possibly matching TRBD1 (6 bases). This CDR3 has 12 residues. V was shortened by 6 bases and J by 6 bases, with 12 bases between the two germline ends. The V gene's germline CDR1 is MNHNS and CDR2 SASEGT. The chain's CDR3 is CASSLLGGEQYV. DNA for the CDR3: TGTGCCAGCAGCTTACTAGGGGGCGAGCAGTACGTC.

The rearrangement uses TRBV28 and TRBJ1-3; D is ambiguous. With 2 bases removed from V and 7 bases from J, the gap between germline ends came to 18 bases. The CDR3 has 16 amino acids. The germline gives CDR1 MDHEN, CDR2 SYDVKM. The CDR3 reads CASSLPAMRGRNTIYF. CDR3 nucleotides: TGTGCCAGCAGTTTACCTGCTATGAGAGGGCGGAACACCATATATTTT.

CDR3 loop: CASSPRGTSGSKTQYF. DNA of the CDR3: TGTGCCAGCAGCCCCAGGGGGACTAGCGGGAGTAAGACCCAGTACTTC. This chain connects TRBV7-2 to TRBJ2-5, with TRBD2 matching over 14 bases. The CDR3 spans 16 residues. Trimming at V came to 5 bases and at J to 6 bases, leaving 8 bases not matched to a gene. Germline assignment: CDR1 SGHTA and CDR2 FQGNSA.

The chain links TRBV5-4 to TRBJ2-1, with 9 positions matching TRBD1. Germline V gene lookup returns CDR1 SGHNT and CDR2 YYREEE (reference sequence). The CDR3 contains 16 residues. The ends lost 4 bases at V and 8 bases at J; junction bases unmatched: 13. Here the CDR3 DNA reads TGTGCCAGCAGCCGGGGCCGGGACAGGGCCCAATATGAGCAGTTCTTC. Amino acid sequence: CASSRGRDRAQYEQFF. Using reference TRBV5-4 and TRBJ2-1 for the parts outside the CDR3, the full variable domain is ETGVTQSPTHLIKTRGQQVTLRCSSQSGHNTVSWYQQALGQGPQFIFQYYREEENGRGNFPPRFSGLQFPNYSSELNVNALELDDSALYLCASSRGRDRAQYEQFFGPGTRLTVL.

CDR3 sequence reads: CASSLGDRAYEQYF. The CDR3, as DNA: TGCGCCAGCAGCTTGGGGGACAGGGCCTACGAGCAGTACTTC. The V call is TRBV5-1, the J call TRBJ2-7, with 9 bases fitting TRBD1. Germline V gives CDR1 SGHRS, CDR2 YFSETQ. The CDR3 runs 14 residues. V gave up 0 bases and J gave up 2 bases; unmatched junction bases: 0.

The V and J genes are TRBV30 and TRBJ1-3; the match to TRBD1 covers 8 bases. The CDR3 has 14 amino acids. The J segment lost 0 bases and the V segment lost 5 bases, leaving 3 bases of the junction unmatched. Per germline, CDR1 GTSNPN and CDR2 SVGIG (reference sequence). The CDR3 loop reads CAWDRGSSGNTIYF. CDR3 sequence (DNA): TGTGCCTGGGACAGGGGAAGCTCTGGAAACACCATATATTTT. Full variable domain (remainder filled in from reference TRBV30 and TRBJ1-3): SQTIHQWPATLVQPVGSPLSLECTVEGTSNPNLYWYRQAAGRGLQLLFYSVGIGQISSEVPQNLSASRPQDRQFILSSKKLLLSDSGFYLCAWDRGSSGNTIYFGEGSWLTVV.

The CDR3 reads CASGQGFEEKLFF. The CDR3 nucleotides read TGTGCCAGCGGACAGGGTTTTGAAGAAAAACTGTTTTTT. The J gene is TRBJ1-4, the V gene TRBV5-6; 8 nucleotides align to TRBD1. The ends lost 7 bases at V and 8 bases at J; junction bases unmatched: 7. The CDR3 length is 13 residues. Germline-derived CDR1 and CDR2 are SGHDT and YYEEEE.

The gene calls are TRBV27 and TRBJ2-4, with 16 bases identical to TRBD2. With 8 bases clipped from V and 6 bases from J, the junction kept 7 bases outside the gene matches. The V gene's germline CDR1 is MNHEY and CDR2 SMNVEV (reference sequence). The CDR3 spans 16 residues. CDR3 in amino acids: CASGGLAGGSGNIQYF. In DNA, the CDR3 is TGTGCCAGCGGGGGACTAGCGGGAGGGTCAGGAAACATTCAGTACTTC.

V usage is TRBV7-6 and J usage is TRBJ2-3, with TRBD2 matching over 7 bases. Trimming removed 5 bases from V and 4 bases from J; junction bases left unmatched: 9. Germline values: CDR1 SGHVS, CDR2 FNYEAQ. This CDR3 has 15 residues. The CDR3 spells CASSPRTRGADTQYF. CDR3 DNA: TGTGCCAGCAGCCCCAGGACTAGAGGCGCAGATACGCAGTATTTT.

This clone occurred a few times. The chain is built from TRBV5-1 and TRBJ1-2; D is uncertain. The ends were cut back, 0 bases at V and 4 bases at J, with 13 bases in the middle. Germline-derived CDR1 and CDR2 are SGHRS and YFSETQ. The CDR3 is made up of 15 amino acids. CDR3 protein: CASSLVAGGIYGYTF. CDR3 bases: TGCGCCAGCAGCTTGGTGGCAGGAGGTATCTATGGCTACACCTTC.

This chain links TRBV6-6 with TRBJ2-2; TRBD1 agrees at 9 bases. J lost 5 bases, V lost 6 bases, and 10 bases had no gene match. The CDR3 length is 16 residues. The germline V gene encodes CDR1 MNHNY and CDR2 SVGAGI (reference sequence). The CDR3 here is CASSPPGQGETGELFF. The CDR3 DNA sequence: TGTGCCAGCAGCCCCCCGGGACAGGGAGAGACCGGGGAGCTGTTTTTT.

The J gene is TRBJ2-2, the V gene TRBV5-1; 13 bases are a match to TRBD2. Germline values: CDR1 SGHRS, CDR2 YFSETQ. The CDR3 spans 18 residues. Trimming took 0 bases from V and 2 from J; bases not matched to a gene: 4. The CDR3 is CASSLELAGGPNTGELFF. CDR3 coding DNA: TGCGCCAGCAGCTTGGAACTAGCGGGAGGGCCTAACACCGGGGAGCTGTTTTTT.